This T cell receptor (beta chain) was observed in a study of CD8 T cells in ankylosing spondylitis. This clonotype was seen ten or more times. Its target is not known. General study points: From matched ankylosing spondylitis synovial fluid, disease-linked clones were reportedly recovered at significantly enriched levels. The study identified a TCR beta motif of roughly eight highly homologous variants that appeared characteristic of ankylosing spondylitis blood.

TCRdb reanalysed the 5' RACE reads using MiXCR and keeps one entry per CDR3 protein. Here the sample spans around 40,000 distinct CDR3 sequences, roughly 2.5% being singletons. This clonotype was obtained from a male donor with ankylosing spondylitis or in good health (not recorded which). Sequencing was done on a sample of blood, either unsorted or a sorted T cell fraction (not recorded which).

In DNA, the CDR3 is TGTGCCAGCAGCCTAAGTCGGGGACTAGGAGGGGGGACCCAGTACTTC. This sequence encodes CASSLSRGLGGGTQYF. The rearrangement joins TRBV9 to TRBJ2-5, with TRBD2 matching over 8 bases. V was clipped by 4 bases and J by 7 bases; unmatched bases: 15. This CDR3 region has 16 residues. The germline V gene encodes CDR1 SGDLS and CDR2 YYNGEE.